The 15 T cell receptor beta chains below all came from one sample that was sequenced in a study of T cells in localized non-small cell lung cancer. Profiled with immunoSEQ multiplex PCR; TCRdb holds only in-frame clones, not every one. The sample contains tens of thousands of clones, about nine tenths of which appear only once. Sequences were derived from peripheral blood, sampled before any cancer treatment. The receptors here all came from a male donor older than 55 with stage III lung adenocarcinoma.

The J gene is TRBJ2-7, the V gene TRBV6-1; D is ambiguous. The CDR3 has 14 amino acids. Germline V gene data show CDR1 as MNHNS and CDR2 as SASEGT. V gave up 2 bases and J gave up 1 base, with 9 bases separating them. The CDR3 sequence: CASSEMGQSYEQYF. CDR3 bases: TGTGCCAGCAGTGAAATGGGCCAGTCCTACGAGCAGTACTTC.

This chain links TRBV27 with TRBJ2-5; tentatively, D is TRBD1 (5 bases). The CDR3 is 13 residues long. Trimming stripped 3 bases from V and 4 bases from J, with 9 bases between. Germline loops: CDR1 MNHEY, CDR2 SMNVEV (reference sequence). The CDR3 spells CASSFQGAETQYF. The CDR3 DNA sequence: TGTGCCAGCAGTTTTCAAGGGGCAGAGACCCAGTACTTC.

The chain joins TRBV7-6 to TRBJ2-6; the D is unclear. Germline lookup yields CDR1 SGHVS and CDR2 FNYEAQ. Trimming pared 3 bases from V and 0 bases from J, leaving 12 bases between. The CDR3 covers 17 residues. CDR3 loop: CASSFGGRSSGANVLTF. In DNA, the CDR3 is TGTGCCAGCAGCTTCGGCGGACGAAGCTCTGGGGCCAACGTCCTGACTTTC.

This clone was seen only a few times. This chain uses TRBV5-1 with TRBJ1-1; D uncertain. Trimming took off 0 bases at V and 0 bases at J, with 6 bases between the two ends. CDR3 size: 14 residues. Looked up from germline, CDR1 is SGHRS and CDR2 is YFSETQ. CDR3 DNA: TGCGCCAGCAGCTTGGACGGGATGAACACTGAAGCTTTCTTT. Residues: CASSLDGMNTEAFF.

V gene TRBV5-4 combines with J gene TRBJ2-1; D gene ambiguous. There are 16 residues in the CDR3. Germline loops: CDR1 SGHNT, CDR2 YYREEE (reference sequence). Between the trimmed V and J ends, which lost 0 bases and 0 bases, there was a span of 10 bases. In nucleotides, the CDR3 is TGTGCCAGCAGCTTGGCGCAGGTTAGCTCCTACAATGAGCAGTTCTTC. Its protein product is CASSLAQVSSYNEQFF.

The gene calls are TRBV6-5 and TRBJ1-5; D gene uncertain. There are 13 residues in the CDR3. Germline V gene data show CDR1 as MNHEY and CDR2 as SVGAGI. V gave up 5 bases and J gave up 0 bases, with 5 bases separating them. The CDR3 DNA is TGTGCCAGCAGTATGAATAGCAATCAGCCCCAGCATTTT. Residues: CASSMNSNQPQHF.

J is TRBJ1-5 and V is TRBV2; D is undetermined. Germline CDR1 is SNHLY and CDR2 is FYNNEI. V was trimmed by 2 bases and J by 0 bases, leaving 8 bases between them. This CDR3 contains 15 residues. The CDR3 spells CASSESEYSNQPQHF. The DNA of the CDR3 is TGTGCCAGCAGTGAATCAGAGTATAGCAATCAGCCCCAGCATTTT.

The chain combines TRBV5-1 with TRBJ2-7; D perhaps matches TRBD2 (6 bases). This CDR3 has 15 residues. With 5 bases removed from V and 0 bases from J, the gap between germline ends came to 15 bases. Germline CDR1 SGHRS, CDR2 YFSETQ. The CDR3 here is CASSPNSGPSYEQYF. The CDR3 region has the DNA TGCGCCAGCAGTCCCAATAGCGGACCCTCCTACGAGCAGTACTTC.

The chain links TRBV30 to TRBJ2-7; D is unclear. Germline V gives CDR1 GTSNPN, CDR2 SVGIG (reference sequence). Trimming cost V 0 bases and J 3 bases, with 12 bases left between them. There are 14 residues in the CDR3. CDR3 sequence reads: CAWSVSGSRYEQYF. CDR3 in DNA: TGTGCCTGGAGTGTATCGGGCTCCCGCTACGAGCAGTACTTC.

This chain connects TRBV7-2 to TRBJ1-5; TRBD1 might be the D (6 bases). Germline V lookup: CDR1 SGHTA, CDR2 FQGNSA. The CDR3 contains 14 residues. V was pared by 4 bases and J by 0 bases, with 7 bases between. The CDR3 DNA is TGTGCCAGCAGCTACAGGGATAGCAATCAGCCCCAGCATTTT. It is translated as CASSYRDSNQPQHF.

This chain joins TRBV28 and TRBJ1-1, with D maybe TRBD1 (6 bases). This CDR3 spans 13 amino acids. V lost 4 bases to trimming and J lost 4 bases, with 10 bases between them. CDR1 is MDHEN and CDR2 is SYDVKM in the germline V gene. The chain's CDR3 is CASSSFRGTEAFF. CDR3 coding DNA: TGTGCCAGCAGTTCATTCAGGGGCACTGAAGCTTTCTTT.

The rearrangement joins TRBV5-6 to TRBJ1-5; D not certain. This CDR3 spans 14 amino acids. Per the germline V gene, CDR1 is SGHDT and CDR2 is YYEEEE. V shed 2 bases and J shed 1 base, with 7 bases lying between them. The CDR3 DNA follows: TGTGCCAGCAGCTTCGCGGCCAGCAATCAGCCCCAGCATTTT. Translated: CASSFAASNQPQHF.

To note about this clone: Distinct nucleotide sequences in the sample also encode this CDR3. This chain uses TRBV10-2 with TRBJ1-1; D uncertain. Germline V gene lookup returns CDR1 WSHSY and CDR2 SAAADI. V gave up 4 bases and J gave up 0 bases, with 6 bases separating them. This CDR3 has 13 residues. CDR3 bases: TGCGCCAGCAGTGGGGCCATGAACACTGAAGCTTTCTTT. Translation: CASSGAMNTEAFF.

This clone was detected once. This chain links TRBV10-3 with TRBJ1-1; D is unresolved. This CDR3 region has 12 residues. From germline, CDR1 is ENHRY and CDR2 SYGVKD. V lost 2 bases and J lost 1, with 2 bases in between. In nucleotides, the CDR3 is TGTGCCATCAGTGAGACGAACACTGAAGCTTTCTTT. This gives the protein CAISETNTEAFF.

In its sample, this clone was seen once. V and J are TRBV6-5 and TRBJ2-6; D may be TRBD2 (5 bases). Germline CDR1 is MNHEY and CDR2 is SVGAGI. This CDR3 contains 13 residues. Trimming pared 7 bases from V and 8 bases from J, leaving 12 bases between. CDR3 protein: CASKKGGPNVLTF. The DNA of the CDR3 is TGTGCCAGCAAGAAAGGAGGTCCCAACGTCCTGACTTTC.